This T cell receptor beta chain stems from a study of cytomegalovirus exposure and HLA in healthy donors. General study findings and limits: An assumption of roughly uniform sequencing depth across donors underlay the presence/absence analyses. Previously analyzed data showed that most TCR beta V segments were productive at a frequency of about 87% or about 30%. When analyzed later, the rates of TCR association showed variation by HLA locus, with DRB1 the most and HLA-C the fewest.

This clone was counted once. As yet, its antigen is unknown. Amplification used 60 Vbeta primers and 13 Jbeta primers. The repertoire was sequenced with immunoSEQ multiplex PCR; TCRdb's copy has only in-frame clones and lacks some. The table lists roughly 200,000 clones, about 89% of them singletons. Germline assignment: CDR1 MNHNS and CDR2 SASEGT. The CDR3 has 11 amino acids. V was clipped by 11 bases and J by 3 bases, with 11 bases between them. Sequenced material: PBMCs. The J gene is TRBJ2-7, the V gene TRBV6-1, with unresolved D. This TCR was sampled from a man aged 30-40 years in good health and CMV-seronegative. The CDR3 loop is CAANRFYEQYF. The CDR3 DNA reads TGTGCCGCCAACAGATTCTACGAGCAGTACTTC.